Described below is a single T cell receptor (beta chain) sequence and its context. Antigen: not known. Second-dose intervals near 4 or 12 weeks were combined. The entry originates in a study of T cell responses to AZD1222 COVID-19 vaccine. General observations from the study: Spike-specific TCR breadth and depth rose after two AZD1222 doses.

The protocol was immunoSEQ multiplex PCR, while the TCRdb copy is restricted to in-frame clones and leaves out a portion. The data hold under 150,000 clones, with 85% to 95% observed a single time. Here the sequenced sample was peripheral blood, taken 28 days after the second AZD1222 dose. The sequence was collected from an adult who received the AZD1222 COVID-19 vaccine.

DNA of the CDR3: TGTGCCAGCAGCTTCGACAGGTTAAGATCACCCCTCCACTTT. As protein: CASSFDRLRSPLHF. The chain employs TRBV7-2 and TRBJ1-6; TRBD1 is a possible D gene (6 bases). V was pared by 3 bases and J by 10 bases, with 13 bases between. CDR1 and CDR2 (germline): SGHTA, FQGNSA. The length of the CDR3 is 14 residues.